This T cell receptor beta chain is from a study of CD8+ T cells in alopecia areata. Study-level results: Many expanded lesional clones persisted during tofacitinib (in both scalp and blood). Scalp samples also contribute reads from the resident alphabeta T cells found in normal skin.

A few counts support this clone. Its antigen is not identified. Other DNA sequences in this sample translate to the same CDR3. CDR1 and CDR2 (germline): SNHLY, FYNNEI. This CDR3 contains 11 residues. The germline V and J ends were trimmed by 8 bases and 3 bases, with 8 bases remaining between them. Treatment defined: oral pan-JAK inhibitor, 5-10 mg twice daily. Lesional scalp tissue (obtained by punch biopsy) and peripheral blood were collected from alopecia areata patients. PBMCs were stained for CD3, CD4 and CD8, and CD4+ and CD8+ T cells were sorted. The sequencing template was cDNA reverse transcribed from extracted RNA. Sequencing used immunoSEQ multiplex PCR; TCRdb keeps in-frame clones, though not all of them. The sample shows about 220,000 clones, under 75% of them seen only once.

The chain is built from TRBV2 and TRBJ2-7, with D hard to call. The receptor was isolated from a human donor with alopecia areata. The sample in question was CD4+ T cells sorted from blood, obtained at week 4, from a patient treated with tofacitinib. The CDR3 spells CASSRGYEQYF. CDR3 sequence (DNA): TGTGCCAGCTCTCGTGGCTACGAGCAGTACTTC.